The TCR beta chain described here comes from a study of siplizumab effects on memory and regulatory T cells. The study's findings and limits: Apparently more diverse than memory cells, naive T cells also seemed major alloresponse contributors. Among alloreactive clones, only a minor fraction mapped to unstimulated subsets.

Turning to this clone: Its antigen is unidentified.

TCR templates, about 10^5 per sample, were assayed. Some clones are missing from TCRdb's copy, which holds only in-frame ones; the method was immunoSEQ multiplex PCR. The table records about 100,000 clones, about 93% of them present only once. The ends lost 8 bases at V and 2 bases at J; junction bases unmatched: 6. The CDR3 has 15 amino acids. Germline values: CDR1 LNHDA, CDR2 SQIVND (reference sequence). Sequenced input: Tregs sorted from blood. The chain links TRBV19 to TRBJ2-2; TRBD1 aligns across 9 bases. The receptor was derived from a human donor in good health. In DNA form, the CDR3 reads TGTGCCAGTTCGACAGGGGGGTTCAACACCGGGGAGCTGTTTTTT. Translated: CASSTGGFNTGELFF.